A single sample is the source of the 3 T cell receptor beta chains below, sequenced in a study of cytomegalovirus exposure and HLA in healthy donors. The PCR ran on 60 Vbeta and 13 Jbeta primers. Assay: immunoSEQ multiplex PCR; the TCRdb copy retains only in-frame clones and omits some. The table lists about 150,000 clones, 80% of them singletons, with more than 5.5% in the top ten. The material sequenced was PBMCs. These receptors were collected from a young man in good health and CMV-seropositive.

The rearrangement links TRBV5-1 to TRBJ2-3; 13 bases agree with TRBD2. The CDR3 is made up of 15 amino acids. Germline V gene data show CDR1 as SGHRS and CDR2 as YFSETQ. V was pared by 4 bases and J by 8 bases, with 7 bases of the junction left unmatched. DNA for the CDR3: TGCGCCAGCAGCCCTACTAGCGGGAGGGAGAGTACGCAGTATTTT. Protein product: CASSPTSGRESTQYF. Supplemented by reference TRBV5-1 and TRBJ2-3, the full variable domain reads KAGVTQTPRYLIKTRGQQVTLSCSPISGHRSVSWYQQTPGQGLQFLFEYFSETQRNKGNFPGRFSGRQFSNSRSEMNVSTLELGDSALYLCASSPTSGRESTQYFGPGTRLTVL.

This sequence joins TRBV7-9 and TRBJ1-4; TRBD1 matches at 8 bases. V dropped 1 base and J dropped 5; count of bases not matched to a gene: 0. CDR3 size: 14 residues. The germline V gene has CDR1 SEHNR and CDR2 FQNEAQ (reference sequence). The CDR3 loop is CASSLGDRNEKLFF. The DNA of the CDR3 is TGTGCCAGCAGCTTAGGGGACAGGAATGAAAAACTGTTTTTT.

This clone appeared once. This rearrangement joins TRBV6-5 to TRBJ2-7, with TRBD1 matching over 8 bases. J gave up 0 bases and V 5 bases, and 6 bases lay outside the gene matches. Germline CDR1 is MNHEY and CDR2 is SVGAGI. The CDR3 sequence is 15 residues long. CDR3 protein: CASSSTGQVSYEQYF. For the CDR3, the DNA is TGTGCCAGCAGTAGTACGGGACAGGTCTCCTACGAGCAGTACTTC.